This T cell receptor beta chain comes out of a study of spatial heterogeneity in lung cancer (dated by TCRdb to about 2019). About the investigation overall: Beta-chain transcripts were consistently detected in greater numbers than alpha-chain transcripts, which likely reflected higher beta-chain transcript abundance. In the raw uncorrected reads, each unique combination of TCR and UMI appeared on average more than ten times. Both alpha and beta chains were TCR-sequenced in approximately 220 tumor regions, roughly 70 matched nontumor lung samples and around 50 PBMC samples obtained at surgery. The study linked features of the TCR repertoire to counts of nonsynonymous mutations, which were determined by whole-exome sequencing of tumor tissue. The study quantitatively compared TCR alpha and beta repertoires across multiple tumor regions, matched nontumor lung and blood in non-small cell lung cancer. Findings and caveats that apply to the study as a whole: Ubiquitous expanded tumor TCRs were detected in blood more often at tumor resection than at routine follow-up. Confirming at a functional level the hypothesis that regional TCRs recognize regional mutations was considered to require additional single-cell paired TCR alpha and beta sequencing.

This clonotype was counted at least ten times. The specificity of this receptor is unknown. One base away there is no much larger clone; base qualities are not given. Sequences MNHEY (CDR1) and SVGAGI (CDR2) are obtained from the germline V gene. From cysteine to phenylalanine, the CDR3 is 14 amino acids long. This entry keeps only the CDR3 DNA: 42 bases, framed from base 1. Germline trimming amounts to 6 bases on V and 4 bases on J, with 6 as the count of junction bases outside the gene matches. Library preparation employed 5' RACE. Instrument used: NextSeq 500. To allow correction of PCR and sequencing errors, the TCR library protocol tagged every TCR cDNA molecule with a unique molecular identifier. The original pipeline was this. Decombinator tools were used for TCR identification, UMI-based error correction and CDR3 extraction. Expanded TCRs were defined as those above a frequency of 2 per 1,000, corresponding to the top 1% of the tumor frequency distribution. Each repertoire was subsampled 100 times to 5,000 TCRs, after which Renyi diversity was computed with the R vegan package. CDR3 similarity networks were constructed using string-kernel similarity of amino acid triplets, with links drawn between CDR3s whose pairwise similarity was above 0.82. TCRdb reworked the public reads: Q25 trimming with fastp, MiXCR clone assembly, productive beta chains retained. Each entry merges the rows of one CDR3 protein and shows their most common DNA and genes. These V and J calls derive from TCRdb rather than the authors' analysis. The sample profile shows about 48,000 distinct CDR3 sequences; roughly 5.7% of them were found once. 8.5% to 14% of the sample comes from the top ten.

The time point label, as the study defines it: sample taken at primary tumor resection. TCR sequencing used whole RNA extracted from tumor and nontumor lung tissue, or from cryopreserved PBMC samples, without cell sorting. The donors were around 69 patients from the lung TRACERx cohort who had early-stage, untreated non-small cell lung cancer. Only patients for whom sufficient RNA was available from at least two tumor regions were selected for TCR sequencing. Sample: PBMCs, taken at surgery. The TCR comes from a male donor with early-stage non-small cell lung cancer. The chain joins TRBV6-5 to TRBJ2-7, with 10 bases in between that match TRBD2. The nucleotide sequence reads as follows: TGTGCCAGCAGGGAGACTAGCGGGTCATACGAGCAGTACTTC. Its amino acids are CASRETSGSYEQYF.